The present TCR beta chain was sequenced within a study of spatial heterogeneity in lung cancer. Study information: Samples were obtained from approximately 76 donors, all untreated early-stage non-small cell lung cancer patients. Follow-up PBMC specimens underwent sequencing when available; their median timing was roughly 24 months after resection. Whole-study results and caveats: The study found ubiquitous expanded tumor TCRs in blood more at resection than follow-up.

A note on this clonotype: Its matching antigen is unknown.

The CDR3 runs to 14 residues. Trimming pared 5 bases from V and 8 bases from J, leaving 18 bases between. Germline CDR1 reads LNHNV; CDR2 reads YYDKDF (reference sequence). TCRdb ran MiXCR on the 5' RACE reads and lists one entry per CDR3 protein. In the table there are over a thousand distinct CDR3 sequences, about 25% of which are singletons. The time point was: blood at routine non-recurrence follow-up after resection. Whole RNA came from tumor, nontumor lung or frozen PBMC and was sequenced without being sorted. This clonotype was obtained from a male donor with early-stage non-small cell lung cancer. The sequencing used PBMCs, collected at follow-up. V and J are TRBV15 and TRBJ1-1, with a weak D call TRBD1 (6 bases). CDR3 region: CATSRSGAGVEAFF. DNA for the CDR3: TGTGCCACCAGCCGATCGGGGGCTGGTGTGGAAGCTTTCTTT.